This TCR beta chain was found in a study of neurological immune-mediated disorders. Study observations and caveats: HTLV-1-associated myelopathy showed the most TCR clonal expansion; multiple sclerosis the least, below healthy controls. The study found no CDR3 amino acid sequences shared by expanded clones across subjects, suggesting private repertoires in all groups.

Each TCR transcript was tagged with a 10-nucleotide random UMI during 5'RACE. From the 5' RACE reads, TCRdb called clonotypes with MiXCR, one entry per CDR3 protein. The profile shows approximately 87,000 distinct CDR3 sequences, about 14% of them singletons. The junction had 8 bases not matched to a gene; V was cut back by 8 bases and J by 2 bases. From germline, CDR1 is MDHEN and CDR2 SYDVKM. This CDR3 is 14 amino acids long. This clonotype was detected many times. Its antigen remains unknown. The study built unsorted libraries from 2 million PBMCs kept at -80 C. Specimen: PBMCs. The clonotype was recovered from a woman aged 50 to 60 in good health. This sequence joins TRBV28 and TRBJ2-7, with 8 bases fitting TRBD2. CDR3 in DNA: TGTGCCAGCGGAAGCGGGAGCACTACCTACGAGCAGTACTTC. Translated, it gives CASGSGSTTYEQYF.